One and the same sample provided the 25 T cell receptor beta chains below, sequenced in a study of blood T cell repertoires in COVID-19. Using immunoSEQ multiplex PCR, the repertoire was profiled, and TCRdb retains in-frame clones only, with some absent. The sample carries under 150,000 clones, about four fifths recorded once. The sample consisted of peripheral blood. These receptors originate from a man aged 35 to 55 with active or convalescent COVID-19.

The J gene is TRBJ2-1, the V gene TRBV6-2 or TRBV6-3; 11 bases are shared with TRBD2. Germline-derived CDR1 and CDR2 are MNHEY and SVGEGT. This CDR3 is built from 16 residues. J gave up 9 bases and V 4 bases, and 11 bases lay outside the gene matches. The CDR3 sequence: CASSWNLAGGGSEQFF. The CDR3 DNA is TGTGCCAGCAGTTGGAACCTAGCGGGGGGCGGGAGTGAGCAGTTCTTC.

This chain connects TRBV5-4 to TRBJ2-6; the D is unclear. Trimming pared 0 bases from V and 0 bases from J, leaving 7 bases between. This CDR3 comprises 16 residues. Per the germline V gene, CDR1 is SGHNT and CDR2 is YYREEE (reference sequence). The DNA of the CDR3 is TGTGCCAGCAGCTTGGGGCCCAGCTCTGGGGCCAACGTCCTGACTTTC. Residues: CASSLGPSSGANVLTF.

The genes are TRBV7-9 and TRBJ2-5, with 11 positions matching TRBD1. Trimming took 5 bases from V and 3 from J; bases not matched to a gene: 8. The germline V gene encodes CDR1 SEHNR and CDR2 FQNEAQ (reference sequence). The CDR3 sequence is 16 residues long. CDR3 nucleotides: TGTGCCAGCAGCCCAGGGGACAGGGGGACCAAAGAGACCCAGTACTTC. It encodes CASSPGDRGTKETQYF.

This sequence joins TRBV7-9 and TRBJ2-1; 9 nucleotides align to TRBD1. The J segment lost 3 bases and the V segment lost 5 bases, leaving 11 bases of the junction unmatched. The germline CDR1 and CDR2 sequences are SEHNR and FQNEAQ (reference sequence). The CDR3 spans 17 residues. The CDR3 sequence is CASSLRTGEVVYNEQFF. CDR3 in DNA: TGTGCCAGCAGCCTTAGGACAGGGGAGGTTGTCTACAATGAGCAGTTCTTC.

J is TRBJ1-5 and V is TRBV9; D may be TRBD1 (6 bases). Germline CDR1 reads SGDLS; CDR2 reads YYNGEE. V was shortened by 0 bases and J by 4 bases, with 8 bases between the two germline ends. The CDR3 covers 14 residues. CDR3 in DNA: TGTGCCAGCAGCGTAGGGGACACTAATCAGCCCCAGCATTTT. Residues: CASSVGDTNQPQHF.

The chain combines TRBV3-1 (or the pseudogene TRBV3-2) with TRBJ1-3; the match to TRBD1 covers 7 bases. This CDR3 is 16 amino acids long. Losses at the gene ends were 4 bases for V and 0 bases for J; bases not matched to a gene: 6. Germline-derived CDR1 and CDR2 are LGHDT and YNNKEL (reference sequence). This CDR3 is CASSLGTDLSGNTIYF. CDR3 DNA: TGTGCCAGCAGCCTTGGGACAGATCTCTCTGGAAACACCATATATTTT.

The chain recombines TRBV21-1 with TRBJ1-5; the D segment call TRBD1 is taken from the table without a DNA check. TRBV21-1 constitutes a pseudogene. The CDR3 is 15 amino acids. The CDR3 reads CASRRRQVVRQPQHF. The CDR3 region has the DNA TGTGCCAGCAGACGAAGACAGGTGGTTAGACAGCCCCAGCATTTT.

This chain links TRBV3-1 (or the pseudogene TRBV3-2) with TRBJ1-5; D not certain. The germline gives CDR1 LGHDT, CDR2 YNNKEL (reference sequence). The CDR3 runs to 14 residues. V was shortened by 0 bases and J by 5 bases, with 8 bases between the two germline ends. CDR3 protein: CASSQDHGDQPQHF. The CDR3 DNA is TGTGCCAGCAGCCAAGATCACGGGGATCAGCCCCAGCATTTT.

This clone was counted only a few times. The J gene is TRBJ1-5, the V gene TRBV19; D perhaps matches TRBD1 (6 bases). Germline-derived CDR1 and CDR2 are LNHDA and SQIVND (reference sequence). Trimming took off 5 bases at V and 1 base at J, with 15 bases between the two ends. The CDR3 consists of 16 residues. The CDR3 here is CASSLGGGISNQPQHF. CDR3 DNA: TGTGCCAGTAGTCTCGGGGGGGGCATAAGCAATCAGCCCCAGCATTTT.

The rearrangement links TRBV30 to TRBJ1-2; D gene uncertain. The CDR3 is 14 residues long. CDR1 is GTSNPN and CDR2 is SVGIG in the germline V gene (reference sequence). The V gene lost 4 bases and the J gene lost 2 bases, with 14 bases spanning the gap. In DNA, the CDR3 is TGTGCCTGGACCCTTAGCCCTTCCAACTATGGCTACACCTTC. It encodes CAWTLSPSNYGYTF. The complete variable domain, with remaining parts taken from reference TRBV30 and TRBJ1-2, reads SQTIHQWPATLVQPVGSPLSLECTVEGTSNPNLYWYRQAAGRGLQLLFYSVGIGQISSEVPQNLSASRPQDRQFILSSKKLLLSDSGFYLCAWTLSPSNYGYTFGSGTRLTVV.

The chain couples TRBV9 to TRBJ2-3; no definite D call. Germline loops: CDR1 SGDLS, CDR2 YYNGEE. The CDR3 is 16 residues long. Trimming stripped 0 bases from V and 2 bases from J, with 13 bases between. In nucleotides, the CDR3 is TGTGCCAGCAGCGTAGATCATGGCTCCCTCACAGATACGCAGTATTTT. Amino acid sequence: CASSVDHGSLTDTQYF. Filled out from reference TRBV9 and TRBJ2-3, the complete variable domain reads DSGVTQTPKHLITATGQRVTLRCSPRSGDLSVYWYQQSLDQGLQFLIQYYNGEERAKGNILERFSAQQFPDLHSELNLSSLELGDSALYFCASSVDHGSLTDTQYFGPGTRLTVL.

V usage is TRBV19 and J usage is TRBJ1-6, with a weak D call TRBD1 (6 bases). Germline values: CDR1 LNHDA, CDR2 SQIVND (reference sequence). This CDR3 contains 15 residues. The germline V and J ends were trimmed by 3 bases and 7 bases, with 13 bases remaining between them. The CDR3 DNA follows: TGTGCCAGTAGTATTGACTGGACAGCGAATTCACCCCTCCACTTT. Protein sequence: CASSIDWTANSPLHF.

CDR3 sequence: CASMSPGVLGNQPQHF. CDR3 in DNA: TGTGCCAGTATGAGTCCAGGGGTGTTGGGCAATCAGCCCCAGCATTTT. The chain recombines TRBV19 with TRBJ1-5; a weak D match, TRBD1 (6 bases). Germline V gives CDR1 LNHDA, CDR2 SQIVND (reference sequence). V shed 7 bases and J shed 2 bases, with 18 bases lying between them. The CDR3 is made up of 16 amino acids.

This clone was detected only a few times. This chain joins TRBV18 and TRBJ2-1; 7 nucleotides align to TRBD1. Per germline, CDR1 KGHSH and CDR2 LQKENI. V trimming: 6 bases; J trimming: 0 bases; junction bases outside the gene matches: 8. The CDR3 covers 16 residues. CDR3 sequence: CASSRGQRSSYNEQFF. CDR3 DNA sequence: TGTGCCAGCTCCCGGGGACAGCGCTCCTCCTACAATGAGCAGTTCTTC.

The V gene is TRBV2, the J gene TRBJ1-3; D may be TRBD1 (5 bases). The CDR3 covers 14 residues. The ends were cut back, 6 bases at V and 4 bases at J, with 13 bases in the middle. Looked up from germline, CDR1 is SNHLY and CDR2 is FYNNEI. The CDR3 region has the DNA TGTGCCAGCAGCCAACGGACATTCGGAAACACCATATATTTT. This sequence encodes CASSQRTFGNTIYF.

The rearrangement uses TRBV5-1 and TRBJ2-3, with TRBD1 identical over 11 bases. The V gene end was trimmed by 4 bases and the J gene end by 4 bases; junction bases not matched to a gene: 5. Germline CDR1 and CDR2: SGHRS and YFSETQ. CDR3 length: 15 residues. The CDR3 nucleotides read TGCGCCAGCAGCCAAGGACAGGGGGCGGCAGATACGCAGTATTTT. Translation: CASSQGQGAADTQYF. Full variable domain (rest looked up from reference TRBV5-1 and TRBJ2-3): KAGVTQTPRYLIKTRGQQVTLSCSPISGHRSVSWYQQTPGQGLQFLFEYFSETQRNKGNFPGRFSGRQFSNSRSEMNVSTLELGDSALYLCASSQGQGAADTQYFGPGTRLTVL.

This chain links TRBV5-6 with TRBJ2-1; D gene ambiguous. CDR1 and CDR2 (germline): SGHDT, YYEEEE. CDR3 size: 13 residues. V gave up 1 base and J gave up 7 bases, with 9 bases separating them. CDR3 bases: TGTGCCAGCAGCTTGCTAGTCCGGAATGAGCAGTTCTTC. This translates into CASSLLVRNEQFF.

The V call is TRBV5-8, the J call TRBJ2-1, with unresolved D. CDR3 size: 15 residues. V was shortened by 4 bases and J by 4 bases, with 15 bases between the two germline ends. Germline loops: CDR1 SGHTS, CDR2 YDEGEE. As DNA, the CDR3 is TGTGCCAGCAGCACCGTCCAGATCGCATACAATGAGCAGTTCTTC. This codes for CASSTVQIAYNEQFF.

The rearrangement links TRBV7-9 to TRBJ2-1; 9 bases match TRBD2. After removal of 5 bases from V and 7 bases from J, the junction contained 9 bases not matched to a gene. This CDR3 region has 15 residues. The germline V gene has CDR1 SEHNR and CDR2 FQNEAQ (reference sequence). CDR3 DNA sequence: TGTGCCAGCAGCCCCCGAGATAGCGGGGGTAATGAGCAGTTCTTC. This gives the protein CASSPRDSGGNEQFF.

Comments on this clone: Compared with germline, one end of the junction differs, possibly owing to a read error. The CDR3 protein is CASSLGDNTIF. CDR3 in DNA: TGTGCCAGCAGTTTAGGGGACAACACGATTTTT. V and J are TRBV12-3 or TRBV12-4 and TRBJ1-5; D perhaps matches TRBD1 (6 bases). This CDR3 comprises 11 residues.

This sequence joins TRBV18 and TRBJ1-4; D may be TRBD1 (5 bases). Germline assignment: CDR1 KGHSH and CDR2 LQKENI. This CDR3 has 14 amino acids. Trimming stripped 8 bases from V and 4 bases from J, with 14 bases between. CDR3 nucleotide sequence: TGTGCCAGCGCCCAGGGCACAGATAATGAAAAACTGTTTTTT. Protein: CASAQGTDNEKLFF.

The chain joins TRBV12-3 or TRBV12-4 to TRBJ2-7; 11 positions agree with TRBD2. V trimming: 8 bases; J trimming: 7 bases; junction bases outside the gene matches: 7. This CDR3 region has 13 residues. The CDR3 coding sequence is TGTGCCAGCCGACTAGCGGGGAGTAGAGAGCAGTACTTC. As protein: CASRLAGSREQYF.

V is TRBV5-4 and J is TRBJ2-3; 13 bases align to TRBD2. This CDR3 spans 16 amino acids. CDR1 and CDR2 (germline): SGHNT, YYREEE (reference sequence). V was pared by 2 bases and J by 4 bases, with 4 bases of the junction left unmatched. The CDR3 coding sequence is TGTGCCAGCAGCTTACTAGCGGGGGGGCCATCAGATACGCAGTATTTT. This translates into CASSLLAGGPSDTQYF. Full variable domain (rest looked up from reference TRBV5-4 and TRBJ2-3): ETGVTQSPTHLIKTRGQQVTLRCSSQSGHNTVSWYQQALGQGPQFIFQYYREEENGRGNFPPRFSGLQFPNYSSELNVNALELDDSALYLCASSLLAGGPSDTQYFGPGTRLTVL.

This chain joins TRBV27 and TRBJ2-3, with D possibly matching TRBD1 (5 bases). V lost 5 bases and J lost 0, with 12 bases in between. This CDR3 region has 15 residues. Germline CDR1 MNHEY, CDR2 SMNVEV (reference sequence). DNA for the CDR3: TGTGCCAGCAGTGGGGCTGGCATTAGCACAGATACGCAGTATTTT. This encodes CASSGAGISTDTQYF.

V gene TRBV2 combines with J gene TRBJ2-5; a possible D gene is TRBD2 (5 bases). V dropped 0 bases and J dropped 13 bases, with 15 bases sitting between them. Looked up from germline, CDR1 is SNHLY and CDR2 is FYNNEI. This CDR3 has 13 residues. This CDR3 reads CASSEAGLASWYF. The CDR3 DNA reads as TGTGCCAGCAGTGAAGCTGGGCTAGCCTCCTGGTACTTC.